This section outlines one T cell receptor beta chain sequence together with its context. Antigen specificity is unknown. This CDR3 is 14 amino acids long. Germline CDR1 DFQATT, CDR2 SNEGSKA (reference sequence). Between the trimmed V and J ends, which lost 1 base and 0 bases, there was a span of 9 bases. These data come from a study of spatial heterogeneity in lung cancer. Study observations and caveats: Detection of ubiquitous tumor TCRs in blood was higher at resection than follow-up.

Time point of the sample: sample taken at primary tumor resection. Whole RNA obtained from tumor, nontumor lung or frozen PBMC underwent sequencing without sorting. One entry per CDR3 protein results from TCRdb running MiXCR on the 5' RACE reads. The sample has around 24,000 distinct CDR3 sequences, over 6% seen once; the top ten hold 14%. The material sequenced was PBMCs, taken at surgery. The receptor's source is a male donor with early-stage non-small cell lung cancer. The chain employs TRBV20-1 and TRBJ1-1; D ambiguous. The CDR3 DNA sequence: TGCAGTGCTAGAGTCACAGCCATGAACACTGAAGCTTTCTTT. This sequence encodes CSARVTAMNTEAFF.